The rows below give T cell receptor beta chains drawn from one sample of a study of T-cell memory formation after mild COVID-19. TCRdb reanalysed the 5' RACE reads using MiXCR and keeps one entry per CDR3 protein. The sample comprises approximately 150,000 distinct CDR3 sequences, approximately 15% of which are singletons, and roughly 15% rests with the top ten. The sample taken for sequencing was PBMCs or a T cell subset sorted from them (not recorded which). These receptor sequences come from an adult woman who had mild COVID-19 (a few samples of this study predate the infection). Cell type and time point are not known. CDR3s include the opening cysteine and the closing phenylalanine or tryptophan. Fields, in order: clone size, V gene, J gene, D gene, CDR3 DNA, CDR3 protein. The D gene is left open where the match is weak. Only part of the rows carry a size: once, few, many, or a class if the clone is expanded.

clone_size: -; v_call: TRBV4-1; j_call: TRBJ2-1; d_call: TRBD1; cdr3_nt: TGCGCCAGCAGCCCGCCCGGTTTTTCGGGACAGTACAATGAGCAGTTCTTC; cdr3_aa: CASSPPGFSGQYNEQFF
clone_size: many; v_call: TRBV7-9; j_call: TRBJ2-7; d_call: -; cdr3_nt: TGTGCCAGCAGCGGGGGAAGGGATACCTACGAGCAGTACTTC; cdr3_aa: CASSGGRDTYEQYF
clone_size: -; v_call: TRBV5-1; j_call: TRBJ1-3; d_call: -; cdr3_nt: TGCGCCAGCAGCGACAACCCGGGGGGCTCTGGAAACACCATATATTTT; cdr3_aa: CASSDNPGGSGNTIYF
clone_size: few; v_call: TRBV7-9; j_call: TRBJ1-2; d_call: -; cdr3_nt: TGTGCCAGCAGCTTAGGAAGTTTCGGCGATGGCTACACCTTC; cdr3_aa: CASSLGSFGDGYTF
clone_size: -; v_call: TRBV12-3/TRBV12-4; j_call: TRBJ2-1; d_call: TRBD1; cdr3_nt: TGTGCCAGCAGCCGGGACAGGGGGAGAGATGAGCAGTTCTTC; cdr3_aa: CASSRDRGRDEQFF
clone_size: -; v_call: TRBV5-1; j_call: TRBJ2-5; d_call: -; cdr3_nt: TGCGCCAGCAGCTGGGATGGGGAGTACCAAGAGACCCAGTACTTC; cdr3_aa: CASSWDGEYQETQYF
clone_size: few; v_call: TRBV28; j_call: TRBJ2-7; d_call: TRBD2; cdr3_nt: TGTGCCAGCAGACCACGGACTAGCGGGAGAGAGCAGTACTTC; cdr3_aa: CASRPRTSGREQYF
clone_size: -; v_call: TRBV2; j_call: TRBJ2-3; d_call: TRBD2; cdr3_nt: TGTGCCAGCAGCCGCCCGGGACTAGCGGGAGGGGATACGCAGTATTTT; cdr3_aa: CASSRPGLAGGDTQYF
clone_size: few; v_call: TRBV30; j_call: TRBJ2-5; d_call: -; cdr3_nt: TGTGCCTGGAGTGTACGGGAGACCCAGTACTTC; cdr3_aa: CAWSVRETQYF
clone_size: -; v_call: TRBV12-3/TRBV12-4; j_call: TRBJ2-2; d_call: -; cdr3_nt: TGTGCCAGCACCGGGACGGAATCGAACACCGGGGAGCTGTTTTTT; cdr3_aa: CASTGTESNTGELFF
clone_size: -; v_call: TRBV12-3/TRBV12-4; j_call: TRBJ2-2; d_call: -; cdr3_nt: TGTGCCAGCAGATCGACGAACACCGGGGAGCTGTTTTTT; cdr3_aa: CASRSTNTGELFF
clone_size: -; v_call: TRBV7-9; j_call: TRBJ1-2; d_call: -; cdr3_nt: TGTGCCAGCAGGCCAGGAGAAGTAGGCTACACCTTC; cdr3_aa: CASRPGEVGYTF
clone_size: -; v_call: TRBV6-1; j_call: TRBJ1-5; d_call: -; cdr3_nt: TGTGCCAGCAAGACCGGGACCCCATTAAGCAATCAGCCCCAGCATTTT; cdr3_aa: CASKTGTPLSNQPQHF
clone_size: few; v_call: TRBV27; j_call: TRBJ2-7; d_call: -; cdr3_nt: TGTGCCAGCAGCACCCGACCTTACGGGTCCTACGAGCAGTACTTC; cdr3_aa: CASSTRPYGSYEQYF
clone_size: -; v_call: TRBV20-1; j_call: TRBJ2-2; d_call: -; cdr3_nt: TGCAGTGCTAGAGGGCGTTTAGTGGCAGGCGGGGAGCTGTTTTTT; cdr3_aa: CSARGRLVAGGELFF
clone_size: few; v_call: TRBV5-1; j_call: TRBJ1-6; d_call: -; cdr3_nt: TGCGCCAGCAGCTTAGCCCCCGGGTTCCGCTCCTATAATTCACCCCTCCACTTT; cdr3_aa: CASSLAPGFRSYNSPLHF
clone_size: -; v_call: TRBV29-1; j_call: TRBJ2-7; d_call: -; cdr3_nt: TGCAGCGTCTTGGACGGATACGAGCGGTACTTC; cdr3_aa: CSVLDGYERYF
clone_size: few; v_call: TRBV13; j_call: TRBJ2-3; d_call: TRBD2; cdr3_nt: TGTGCCAGCAGCTTCGTTGGACTAGCGGGAGTCACAGATACGCAGTATTTT; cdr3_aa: CASSFVGLAGVTDTQYF
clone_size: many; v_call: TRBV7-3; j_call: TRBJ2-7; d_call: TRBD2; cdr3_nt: TGTGCCAGCAGCCCCGGGGGGACTACGTCCTACGAGCAGTACTTC; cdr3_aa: CASSPGGTTSYEQYF
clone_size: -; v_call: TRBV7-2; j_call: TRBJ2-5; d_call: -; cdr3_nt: TGTGCCAGCAGCTTAGAAGTGCTGGAGACCCAGTACTTC; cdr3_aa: CASSLEVLETQYF
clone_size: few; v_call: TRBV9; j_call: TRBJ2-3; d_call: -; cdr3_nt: TGTGCCAGCAGCGTAGAAGGTGGCGGAACCACAGATACGCAGTATTTT; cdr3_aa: CASSVEGGGTTDTQYF
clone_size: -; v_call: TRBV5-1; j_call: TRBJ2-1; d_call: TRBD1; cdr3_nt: TGCGCCAGCAGCGAGGACAGGGCCCCGCAGTTCTTC; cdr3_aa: CASSEDRAPQFF
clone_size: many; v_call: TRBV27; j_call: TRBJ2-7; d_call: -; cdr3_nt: TGTGCCAGCAGTCCCCGTGGCGCCGGGGCCGGGTTGGACGAGCAGTACTTC; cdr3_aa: CASSPRGAGAGLDEQYF
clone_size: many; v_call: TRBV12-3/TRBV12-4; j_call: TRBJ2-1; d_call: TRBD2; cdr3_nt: TGTGCCAGCAGCATAGCAGGGCGGGGGGCGCGGGATGAGCAGTTCTTC; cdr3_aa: CASSIAGRGARDEQFF
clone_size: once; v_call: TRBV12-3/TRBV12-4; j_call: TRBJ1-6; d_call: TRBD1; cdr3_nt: TGTGCCAGCTGTGCTTACAGGGGAGTAAGGTCACCCCTCCACTTT; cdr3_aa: CASCAYRGVRSPLHF
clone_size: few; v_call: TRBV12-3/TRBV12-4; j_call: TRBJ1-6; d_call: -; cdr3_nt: TGTGCCAGCAACAACGCGGCCCAGGCATCACCCCTCCACTTT; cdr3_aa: CASNNAAQASPLHF
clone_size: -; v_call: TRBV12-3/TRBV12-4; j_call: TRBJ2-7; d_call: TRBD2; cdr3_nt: TGTGCCAGCAGTTTGCGGGAGGACTCCTACGAGCAGTACTTC; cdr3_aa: CASSLREDSYEQYF
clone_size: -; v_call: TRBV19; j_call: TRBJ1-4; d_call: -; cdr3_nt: TGTGCCAGTACCCTCAGGGGCGGAGGAGAAAAACTGTTTTTT; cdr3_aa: CASTLRGGGEKLFF
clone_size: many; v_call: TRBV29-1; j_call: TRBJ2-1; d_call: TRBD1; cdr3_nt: TGCAGCGTTGACACCTTAGGGACAGGGGGGAACAATGAGCAGTTCTTC; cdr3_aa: CSVDTLGTGGNNEQFF
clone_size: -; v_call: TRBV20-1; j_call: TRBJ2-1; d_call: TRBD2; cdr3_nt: TGCAGTGCTGCGGGACTAGCGGGATATGGTGAGCAGTTCTTC; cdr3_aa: CSAAGLAGYGEQFF
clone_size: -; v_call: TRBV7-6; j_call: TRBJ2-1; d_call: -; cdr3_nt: TGTGCCAGCAGCTTAGTAACAGGGTATGTGAATGAGCAGTTCTTC; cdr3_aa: CASSLVTGYVNEQFF
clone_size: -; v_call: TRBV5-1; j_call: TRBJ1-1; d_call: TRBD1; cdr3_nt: TGCGCCAGCAGCAGGACAGGGTCTACTGAAGCTTTCTTT; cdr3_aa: CASSRTGSTEAFF
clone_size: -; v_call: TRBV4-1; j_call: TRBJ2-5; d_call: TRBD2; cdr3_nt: TGCGCCAGCAGCCAAGCGGCGCTAGCGGGGGGCGGGCGAGAGACCCAGTACTTC; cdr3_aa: CASSQAALAGGGRETQYF
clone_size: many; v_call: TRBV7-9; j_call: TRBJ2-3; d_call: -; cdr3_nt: TGTGCCAGCAGCTTAAGCGGCGGGGCGAACACAGATACGCAGTATTTT; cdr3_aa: CASSLSGGANTDTQYF
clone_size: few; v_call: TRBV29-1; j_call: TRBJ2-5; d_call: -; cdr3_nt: TGCAGCGTTGGATCCTGGGAGACCCAGTACTTC; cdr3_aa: CSVGSWETQYF
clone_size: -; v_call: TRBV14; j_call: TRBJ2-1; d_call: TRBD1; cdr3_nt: TGTGCCAGCAGGTCCTCGACAGGGTATGGGGATGAGCAGTTCTTC; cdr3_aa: CASRSSTGYGDEQFF
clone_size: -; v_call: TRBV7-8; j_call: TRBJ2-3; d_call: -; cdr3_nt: TGTGCCAGCAGCTTAGTGGTGGCAGGCCTCGGTAATACGCAGTATTTT; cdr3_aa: CASSLVVAGLGNTQYF
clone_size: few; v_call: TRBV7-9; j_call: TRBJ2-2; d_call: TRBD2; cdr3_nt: TGTGCCAGCAAGGGACTAGCGGGAGTCAGGAACACCGGGGAGCTGTTTTTT; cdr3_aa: CASKGLAGVRNTGELFF
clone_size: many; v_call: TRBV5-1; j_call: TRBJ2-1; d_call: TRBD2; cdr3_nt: TGCGCCAGCAGCTCGGGACTAGCGGGAGGGCCTAGCTCCTACAATGAGCAGTTCTTC; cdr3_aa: CASSSGLAGGPSSYNEQFF
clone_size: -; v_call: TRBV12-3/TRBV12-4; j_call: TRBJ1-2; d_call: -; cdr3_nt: TGTGCCAGCAGCCGGTGGGGGGGAGATGGCTACACCTTC; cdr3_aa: CASSRWGGDGYTF
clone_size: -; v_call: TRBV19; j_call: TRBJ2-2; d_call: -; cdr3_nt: TGTGCCAGTAGTATAGGGGGGCCCCATATGACCTACACCGGGGAGCTGTTTTTT; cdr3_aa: CASSIGGPHMTYTGELFF
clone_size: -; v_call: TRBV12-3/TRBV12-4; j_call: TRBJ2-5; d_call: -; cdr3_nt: TGTGCCAGCAGCCTATCCAGCGGCCAAGAGACCCAGTACTTC; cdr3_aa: CASSLSSGQETQYF
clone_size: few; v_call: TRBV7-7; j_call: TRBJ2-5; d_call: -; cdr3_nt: TGTGCCAGCAGCCCCCGACAGGGGAGGGGAGAGACCCAGTACTTC; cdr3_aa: CASSPRQGRGETQYF
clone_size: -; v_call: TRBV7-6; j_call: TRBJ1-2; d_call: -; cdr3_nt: TGTGCCAGCAGCTTAATGGGAAACGGCTACACCTTC; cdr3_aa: CASSLMGNGYTF
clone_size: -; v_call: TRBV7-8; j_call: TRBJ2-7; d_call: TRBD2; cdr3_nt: TGTGCCAGCAGCGACCTGACTAGCGTTTTCCACGAGCAGTACTTC; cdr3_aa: CASSDLTSVFHEQYF
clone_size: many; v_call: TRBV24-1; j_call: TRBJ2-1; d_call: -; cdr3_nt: TGTGCCACCAGTGATGGGATTCGAGGATTCGCTGAGCAGTTCTTC; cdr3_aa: CATSDGIRGFAEQFF
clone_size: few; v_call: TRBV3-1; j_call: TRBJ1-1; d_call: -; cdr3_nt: TGTGCCAGCAGCCTAGACCTAAGGGAACGGACTGAAGCTTTCTTT; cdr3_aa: CASSLDLRERTEAFF
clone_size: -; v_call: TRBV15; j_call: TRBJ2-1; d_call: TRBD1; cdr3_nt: TGTGCCACCAGCAGAGGACAGGGGGCCTACAATGAGCAGTTCTTC; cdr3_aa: CATSRGQGAYNEQFF